The entry below gives a single TCR beta chain sequence along with its context. The CDR3 covers 16 residues. The trim removed 5 bases at V and 6 bases at J, leaving 6 bases unmatched. Germline-derived CDR1 and CDR2 are SGHTA and FQGNSA. This entry comes from a study of blood T cell repertoires in COVID-19. The wider study: Sources were T cells, B-cell-depleted T cells, or PBMCs; the material itself was cDNA or gDNA.

Study processing details: Reference gene primers were amplified, and this amplification served to estimate nucleated cell counts. This table comes from immunoSEQ multiplex PCR, and its TCRdb copy is limited to in-frame clones, with some not included. From that table come the V and J calls and clone size; the DNA was used to work out D and trimming. The sample has fewer than 350,000 clones, approximately 88% seen once. Adults between about 18 and 89 years of age took part from 20 to 25 US areas. Symptom resolution, clearance, or two negative PCRs marked donors in Cohort 3 as recovered. The clonotype was recovered from a woman in her thirties or forties who had recovered from COVID-19. V usage is TRBV7-2 and J usage is TRBJ2-2, with 13 bases matching TRBD2. The sample taken for sequencing was PBMCs or T cells enriched from blood (not recorded which). The CDR3 sequence is CASSPKGLAGAGELFF. The CDR3 region has the DNA TGTGCCAGCAGCCCCAAAGGACTAGCGGGAGCCGGGGAGCTGTTTTTT.